These 6 T cell receptor beta chains originate from one sample sequenced in a study of T cells in Graves' hyperthyroidism and ophthalmopathy. TCR beta CDR3 regions were amplified from RNA. TCR CDR3 underwent first-round RT-PCR with the HTBI primer set. Via MiXCR, TCRdb re-called the multiplex PCR reads, giving one row per CDR3 protein. The top ten hold roughly 7.7% of the sample, which has a few hundred thousand distinct CDR3 sequences, just over 45% seen once. Sample: peripheral blood or thyroid tissue (not recorded which). These receptors originate from a woman aged 18-35 years with Graves' hyperthyroidism.

CDR3 protein: CSASGKPGQGASGANVLTF. CDR3 sequence (DNA): TGCAGTGCTAGCGGGAAACCGGGACAGGGGGCGTCTGGGGCCAACGTCCTGACTTTC. The chain joins TRBV20-1 to TRBJ2-6, with TRBD1 identical over 12 bases. Germline-derived CDR1 and CDR2 are DFQATT and SNEGSKA (reference sequence). With V trimmed by 3 bases and J by 1 base, 10 bases remained unmatched. The CDR3 covers 19 residues.

The genes are TRBV9 and TRBJ2-7; a possible D gene is TRBD1 (6 bases). Per germline, CDR1 SGDLS and CDR2 YYNGEE. V was clipped by 0 bases and J by 1 base, with 8 bases between them. CDR3 length equals 14 residues. The CDR3 DNA reads as TGTGCCAGCAGCGTAGGACAGGAGTCCTACGAGCAGTACTTC. Protein product: CASSVGQESYEQYF.

This clonotype was observed many times. The chain employs TRBV29-1 and TRBJ2-7, with D tentatively TRBD1 or TRBD2 (5 bases each). Trimming left V 6 bases short and J 1 base short, with 16 bases between. CDR3 length equals 14 residues. Germline CDR1 is SQVTM and CDR2 is ANQGSEA. For the CDR3, the DNA is TGCAGCGTACTGAACGACGAGGGGTCCTACGAGCAGTACTTC. This translates into CSVLNDEGSYEQYF.

This clonotype was found many times. This chain links TRBV29-1 with TRBJ1-4, with D possibly matching TRBD1 (5 bases). The CDR3 is 14 residues long. Germline V gives CDR1 SQVTM, CDR2 ANQGSEA. V dropped 7 bases and J dropped 0 bases, with 12 bases sitting between them. For the CDR3, the DNA is TGCAGCGCAAAATGGGGGGCAACTAATGAAAAACTGTTTTTT. Translation: CSAKWGATNEKLFF.

This sequence joins TRBV2 and TRBJ1-4; D gene ambiguous. This CDR3 spans 13 amino acids. Germline values: CDR1 SNHLY, CDR2 FYNNEI. The V end was cut by 2 bases, the J end by 8 bases, with 9 bases between. CDR3 sequence: CASSERGAEKLFF. The CDR3 DNA reads as TGTGCCAGCAGTGAAAGAGGCGCGGAAAAACTGTTTTTT.

The CDR3 region has the DNA TGTGCCAGCAGTTACGAGCGGTCCTCCTACGAGCAGTACTTC. This sequence encodes CASSYERSSYEQYF. V usage is TRBV6-5 and J usage is TRBJ2-7; TRBD2 might be the D (5 bases). Germline CDR1 MNHEY, CDR2 SVGAGI. The ends were cut back, 2 bases at V and 0 bases at J, with 8 bases in the middle. The CDR3 length is 14 residues.